Included here is one TCR beta chain sequence, with context. Its antigen is as yet unknown. Second-dose groups at about 4 or about 12 weeks were pooled. The record originates from a study of T cell responses to AZD1222 COVID-19 vaccine. Assay: immunoSEQ multiplex PCR; the TCRdb copy retains only in-frame clones and omits some. The sample lists about 140,000 clones, 92% occurring once. General study findings and limits: Of spike-specific TCRs, nearly half reportedly target regions left unmutated in variants.

Trimming cost V 4 bases and J 1 base, with 11 bases left between them. CDR3 length equals 14 residues. Germline assignment: CDR1 MDHEN and CDR2 SYDVKM. The starting material was peripheral blood, obtained 28 days after the second AZD1222 dose. This sequence was found in an adult who received the AZD1222 COVID-19 vaccine. The rearrangement uses TRBV28 and TRBJ2-7; D gene unclear. CDR3 residues: CASSSTLRSYEQYF. The CDR3 DNA follows: TGTGCCAGCAGTTCTACCCTGAGGTCCTACGAGCAGTACTTC.